A selection of T cell receptor beta chains follows, all from one sample in a study of long-term antiretroviral therapy in people with HIV. Generated by immunoSEQ multiplex PCR, the TCRdb table keeps only in-frame clones and is missing some. The sample consists of 15,000 to 20,000 clones, approximately 94% of them appearing once. Sequencing was performed on unsorted PBMCs, taken approximately 6.4 years after starting antiretroviral therapy. The source is a woman in her forties or fifties with HIV. Each CDR3 is given with its conserved first and last residue. The D gene is left open where the match is weak. Clone size is stated in some rows and not others, as once, few, many or a class when expanded.

D gene: .
V gene: TRBV10-1
J gene: TRBJ1-2
clone size: .
CDR3 protein: CASSEGQGTYGYTF
CDR3 DNA: TGCGCCAGCAGTGAGGGTCAGGGCACCTATGGCTACACCTTC

D gene: TRBD2
V gene: TRBV7-2
J gene: TRBJ2-1
clone size: once
CDR3 protein: CASSSPYSGRAYNEQFF
CDR3 DNA: TGTGCCAGCAGCTCCCCCTATAGCGGGAGGGCCTACAATGAGCAGTTCTTC

D gene: .
V gene: TRBV6-6
J gene: TRBJ2-7
clone size: .
CDR3 protein: CASRSSAYEQYF
CDR3 DNA: TGTGCCAGCCGCTCGTCGGCCTACGAGCAGTACTTC

D gene: .
V gene: TRBV4-2
J gene: TRBJ2-7
clone size: .
CDR3 protein: CASSQDPIEGYEQYF
CDR3 DNA: TGTGCCAGCAGCCAAGACCCGATAGAGGGCTACGAGCAGTACTTC

D gene: .
V gene: TRBV5-1
J gene: TRBJ2-7
clone size: .
CDR3 protein: CASSLAISSYEQYF
CDR3 DNA: TGCGCCAGCAGCTTGGCCATAAGCTCCTACGAGCAGTACTTC

D gene: .
V gene: TRBV4-1
J gene: TRBJ2-5
clone size: .
CDR3 protein: CASSQSGGGLSGETQYF
CDR3 DNA: TGCGCCAGCAGCCAAAGCGGAGGCGGGTTAAGTGGGGAGACCCAGTACTTC

D gene: TRBD1
V gene: TRBV6-5
J gene: TRBJ1-1
clone size: .
CDR3 protein: CASSYSMGQGSTEAFF
CDR3 DNA: TGTGCCAGCAGTTACTCGATGGGACAGGGGAGCACTGAAGCTTTCTTT

D gene: TRBD1
V gene: TRBV6-6
J gene: TRBJ1-1
clone size: .
CDR3 protein: CASSYQGGTEAFF
CDR3 DNA: TGTGCCAGCAGTTACCAGGGGGGCACTGAAGCTTTCTTT

D gene: .
V gene: TRBV11-3
J gene: TRBJ2-1
clone size: .
CDR3 protein: CASSLAGVYNEQFF
CDR3 DNA: TGTGCCAGCAGCTTAGCGGGGGTGTACAATGAGCAGTTCTTC

D gene: TRBD1
V gene: TRBV29-1
J gene: TRBJ2-7
clone size: once
CDR3 protein: CSVAGQGYEQYF
CDR3 DNA: TGCAGCGTTGCGGGACAGGGGTACGAGCAGTACTTC

D gene: TRBD2
V gene: TRBV10-3
J gene: TRBJ2-1
clone size: .
CDR3 protein: CAISVNLADANNEQFF
CDR3 DNA: TGTGCCATCAGTGTAAATCTAGCGGACGCTAATAATGAGCAGTTCTTC

D gene: TRBD2
V gene: TRBV5-1
J gene: TRBJ2-7
clone size: .
CDR3 protein: CASHEGTSGVEQYF
CDR3 DNA: TGCGCCAGCCATGAGGGGACTAGCGGGGTCGAGCAGTACTTC

D gene: .
V gene: TRBV2
J gene: TRBJ2-5
clone size: .
CDR3 protein: CARDSPGETQYF
CDR3 DNA: TGTGCCAGGGACAGTCCGGGGGAGACCCAGTACTTC

D gene: .
V gene: TRBV25-1
J gene: TRBJ1-3
clone size: .
CDR3 protein: CASSGTTAGGNTIYF
CDR3 DNA: TGTGCCAGCAGTGGTACGACAGCGGGCGGAAACACCATATATTTT

D gene: .
V gene: TRBV2
J gene: TRBJ2-1
clone size: once
CDR3 protein: CASSLSWLSSYNEQFF
CDR3 DNA: TGTGCCAGCAGCCTATCTTGGCTTAGCTCCTACAATGAGCAGTTCTTC

D gene: .
V gene: TRBV6-6
J gene: TRBJ1-5
clone size: .
CDR3 protein: CASSPSPSRQPQHF
CDR3 DNA: TGTGCCAGCAGCCCCAGCCCCTCGCGGCAGCCCCAGCATTTT

D gene: .
V gene: TRBV6-1
J gene: TRBJ1-4
clone size: .
CDR3 protein: CASSEQPTNEKLFF
CDR3 DNA: TGTGCCAGCAGTGAACAACCGACGAATGAAAAACTGTTTTTT

D gene: TRBD1
V gene: TRBV4-2
J gene: TRBJ2-7
clone size: .
CDR3 protein: CASSPGQGSYEQYF
CDR3 DNA: TGTGCCAGCAGCCCGGGACAGGGATCCTACGAGCAGTACTTC

D gene: TRBD1
V gene: TRBV6-5
J gene: TRBJ1-1
clone size: .
CDR3 protein: CASSYTTPGGTEAFF
CDR3 DNA: TGTGCCAGCAGTTACACAACTCCAGGGGGCACTGAAGCTTTCTTT

D gene: .
V gene: TRBV6-1
J gene: TRBJ1-2
clone size: .
CDR3 protein: CASSSPREGYGYTF
CDR3 DNA: TGTGCCAGCAGTTCTCCCAGGGAGGGCTATGGCTACACCTTC

D gene: .
V gene: TRBV12-5
J gene: TRBJ2-2
clone size: .
CDR3 protein: CASGSGNTGELFF
CDR3 DNA: TGTGCTAGTGGTTCGGGAAACACCGGGGAGCTGTTTTTT

D gene: .
V gene: TRBV14
J gene: TRBJ1-1
clone size: .
CDR3 protein: CASSLARGTEAFF
CDR3 DNA: TGTGCCAGCAGCTTAGCGAGGGGTACTGAAGCTTTCTTT

D gene: TRBD1
V gene: TRBV7-3
J gene: TRBJ2-5
clone size: once
CDR3 protein: CASSWDREETQYF
CDR3 DNA: TGTGCCAGCAGCTGGGACAGGGAAGAGACCCAGTACTTC

D gene: .
V gene: TRBV28
J gene: TRBJ1-2
clone size: .
CDR3 protein: CASTRGGAGYGYTF
CDR3 DNA: TGTGCCAGCACCCGGGGGGGGGCGGGCTATGGCTACACCTTC

D gene: TRBD2
V gene: TRBV4-1
J gene: TRBJ2-3
clone size: .
CDR3 protein: CASSHEGLAGRAGTDTQYF
CDR3 DNA: TGCGCCAGCAGCCATGAGGGACTAGCGGGAAGGGCGGGCACAGATACGCAGTATTTT

D gene: .
V gene: TRBV7-9
J gene: TRBJ2-5
clone size: .
CDR3 protein: CASSRQTGSVETQYF
CDR3 DNA: TGTGCCAGCAGCCGTCAGACAGGCAGCGTGGAGACCCAGTACTTC

D gene: TRBD2
V gene: TRBV27
J gene: TRBJ2-3
clone size: .
CDR3 protein: CASSLRREAYTDTQYF
CDR3 DNA: TGTGCCAGCAGTTTAAGGCGGGAGGCCTACACAGATACGCAGTATTTT

D gene: .
V gene: TRBV5-6
J gene: TRBJ2-4
clone size: .
CDR3 protein: CASSSLHQLAKNIQYF
CDR3 DNA: TGTGCCAGCAGCAGTCTCCACCAACTAGCCAAAAACATTCAGTACTTC

D gene: TRBD1
V gene: TRBV7-2
J gene: TRBJ2-3
clone size: once
CDR3 protein: CASSSQQGAADTQYF
CDR3 DNA: TGTGCCAGCAGCTCCCAACAGGGGGCGGCAGATACGCAGTATTTT

D gene: .
V gene: TRBV25-1
J gene: TRBJ2-1
clone size: .
CDR3 protein: CASSAFGSRYNEQFF
CDR3 DNA: TGTGCCAGCAGTGCATTCGGGAGTCGGTACAATGAGCAGTTCTTC

D gene: TRBD2
V gene: TRBV7-9
J gene: TRBJ2-1
clone size: .
CDR3 protein: CASTTLAGVLGEQFF
CDR3 DNA: TGTGCCAGCACCACACTAGCGGGAGTCTTAGGTGAGCAGTTCTTC